A selection of T cell receptor beta chains follows, all from one sample in a study of blood T cell repertoires in COVID-19. Sequenced by immunoSEQ multiplex PCR; TCRdb stores in-frame clones only, minus some. The table lists 65,000 to 80,000 clones, 80% to 90% of them singletons. The sequenced sample was peripheral blood. The receptor source for this set is a man between 50 and 59 years old with active COVID-19. CDR3s include the opening cysteine and the closing phenylalanine or tryptophan. D genes are given only for firm matches. Size tells how often a clone was seen (once, few, many) or the class of an expanded clone, and some rows leave it out.

abundance	d_gene	j_gene	v_gene	CDR3nt	CDR3aa
NA	NA	TRBJ2-6	TRBV4-3	TGCGCCAGCAGCCACGATTTTATACTGTTCTCTGGGGCCAACGTCCTGACTTTC	CASSHDFILFSGANVLTF
NA	NA	TRBJ2-7	TRBV11-2	TGTGCCAGCAGCCCCCTAGCGCGGATGAGCTCCTACGAGCAGTACTTC	CASSPLARMSSYEQYF
NA	NA	TRBJ1-3	TRBV7-9	TGTGCCAGCAGCTTTCCGGGGGGCGCAGGTGGAAACACCATATATTTT	CASSFPGGAGGNTIYF
few	NA	TRBJ2-4	TRBV7-3	TGTGCCAGCAGCTTAAGGCAGGGGGCCAAAAACATTCAGTACTTC	CASSLRQGAKNIQYF
NA	NA	TRBJ1-1	TRBV14	TGTGCCAGCAGCCTATTACTCGGGACACCTAACTCGAACACTGAAGCTTTCTTT	CASSLLLGTPNSNTEAFF
NA	NA	TRBJ1-1	TRBV28	TGTGCCAGCAGTCTGGATTTCGGGACAAATGAAGCTTTCTTT	CASSLDFGTNEAFF
NA	NA	TRBJ2-5	TRBV7-2	TGTGCCAGCAGCTTAGGAAGGACGGGGGAAGAGACCCAGTACTTC	CASSLGRTGEETQYF
NA	NA	TRBJ2-4	TRBV5-4	TGTGCCAGCAGCTTGGCCCTAGCCAAAAACATTCAGTACTTC	CASSLALAKNIQYF
NA	TRBD1	TRBJ1-2	TRBV5-1	TGCGCCAGCAGCGTAGTGACACCGGGACAGGGGTACGGTAACTATGGCTACACCTTC	CASSVVTPGQGYGNYGYTF
once	NA	TRBJ2-6	TRBV29-1	TGCAGCGCCGGGGGGCCTGGGGCCAACGTCCTGACTTTC	CSAGGPGANVLTF
NA	TRBD1	TRBJ2-7	TRBV6-2/TRBV6-3	TGTGCCAGCAGTTACCGGGGGACAGGTCGGGACGAGCAGTACTTC	CASSYRGTGRDEQYF
NA	NA	TRBJ2-7	TRBV3-1/TRBV3-2	TGTGCCAGCAGCTTAAAGACAGTGAACTACGAGCAGTACTTC	CASSLKTVNYEQYF
NA	NA	TRBJ2-5	TRBV24-1	TGTGCCACAGCCAAGGGGGGGAGTAAGACCCAGTACTTC	CATAKGGSKTQYF
NA	TRBD1	TRBJ1-2	TRBV6-5	TGTGCCAGCGAAGCAGGGGGCGGCTATGGCTACACCTTC	CASEAGGGYGYTF
NA	NA	TRBJ1-1	TRBV9	TGTGCCAGCAGCTCCAACAGGGAACGCACTGAAGCTTTCTTT	CASSSNRERTEAFF
NA	TRBD1	TRBJ1-2	TRBV4-2	TGTGCCAGCAGCCAAGTAACCGACAGGGGATCCTATGGCTACACCTTC	CASSQVTDRGSYGYTF
NA	NA	TRBJ2-5	TRBV28	TGTGCCAGCAGTTTGGGGGGTCCCGAGACCCAGTACTTC	CASSLGGPETQYF
NA	TRBD2	TRBJ2-3	TRBV4-1	TGCGCCAGCAGCCAAGATTCGTTAGCGGGAGCCCAGAATACGCAGTATTTT	CASSQDSLAGAQNTQYF
NA	TRBD2	TRBJ2-7	TRBV5-1	TGCGCCAGCAGCACAGGGACTAGCGGGGCTGTCTACGAGCAGTACTTC	CASSTGTSGAVYEQYF
NA	NA	TRBJ1-1	TRBV6-5	TGTGCCAGCAAGCAGGGTTGGGAGAACACTGAAGCTTTCTTT	CASKQGWENTEAFF
once	NA	TRBJ1-3	TRBV9	TGTGCCAGCCGCCCCGGGGTCTCTGGAAACACCATATATTTT	CASRPGVSGNTIYF
NA	NA	TRBJ2-7	TRBV7-2	TGTGCCAGCAGCTTACTGAGGTCCTACGAGCAGTACTTC	CASSLLRSYEQYF
NA	NA	TRBJ1-1	TRBV4-1	TGCGCCAGCAGCCGTAACAGGGTTAACACTGAAGCTTTCTTT	CASSRNRVNTEAFF
NA	NA	TRBJ1-6	TRBV27	TGTGCCAGCAGTCCCGTGGACAGTAATTCACCCCTCCACTTT	CASSPVDSNSPLHF
NA	NA	TRBJ2-5	TRBV7-2	TGTGCCAGCAGCCCGGGAAGGGAGACCCAGTACTTC	CASSPGRETQYF
NA	TRBD1	TRBJ1-3	TRBV7-9	TGTGCCAGCAGCTTATCCCAGACAGGGGCTGGAAACACCATATATTTT	CASSLSQTGAGNTIYF
once	NA	TRBJ1-2	TRBV9	TGTGCCAGCAGCGGAAGGGGGAACTATGGCTACACCTTC	CASSGRGNYGYTF
NA	NA	TRBJ2-5	TRBV5-1	TGCGCCAGCAGCTTTGCCAGGGAAGAAGAGACCCAGTACTTC	CASSFAREEETQYF
few	NA	TRBJ2-7	TRBV9	TGTGCCAGCAGCCCCTCGGACTTAGGGGGAATCGAGCAGTACTTC	CASSPSDLGGIEQYF
NA	TRBD1	TRBJ2-3	TRBV5-1	TGCGCCAGCAGCTCAGGGACAGGGGTCCCGGGAGATACGCAGTATTTT	CASSSGTGVPGDTQYF
NA	TRBD1	TRBJ1-2	TRBV7-2	TGTGCCAGCAGCTTAGTTACAGGGGGAGGCTATGGCTACACCTTC	CASSLVTGGGYGYTF
NA	NA	TRBJ1-2	TRBV11-2	TGTGCCAGCAGCTTAGAGCGGTATCAGGGCTACACCTTC	CASSLERYQGYTF
once	TRBD1	TRBJ1-2	TRBV15	TGTGCCACCAGCCGGGGACAGGACTATGGCTACACCTTC	CATSRGQDYGYTF
NA	NA	TRBJ1-4	TRBV28	TGTGCCAGTCGTATTACCCAGGGGAGCGAAAAACTGTTTTTT	CASRITQGSEKLFF
NA	TRBD2	TRBJ2-3	TRBV15	TGTGCCACCAGCAGAGAAGTAGCGGGGGGAGCAGATACGCAGTATTTT	CATSREVAGGADTQYF
NA	NA	TRBJ1-4	TRBV6-5	TGTGCCAGCAGCCCCGACAGAGCTAATGAAAAACTGTTTTTT	CASSPDRANEKLFF
NA	NA	TRBJ1-5	TRBV28	TGTGCCAGCAGTTTCCCCGAGCCGCCCCAGCATTTT	CASSFPEPPQHF